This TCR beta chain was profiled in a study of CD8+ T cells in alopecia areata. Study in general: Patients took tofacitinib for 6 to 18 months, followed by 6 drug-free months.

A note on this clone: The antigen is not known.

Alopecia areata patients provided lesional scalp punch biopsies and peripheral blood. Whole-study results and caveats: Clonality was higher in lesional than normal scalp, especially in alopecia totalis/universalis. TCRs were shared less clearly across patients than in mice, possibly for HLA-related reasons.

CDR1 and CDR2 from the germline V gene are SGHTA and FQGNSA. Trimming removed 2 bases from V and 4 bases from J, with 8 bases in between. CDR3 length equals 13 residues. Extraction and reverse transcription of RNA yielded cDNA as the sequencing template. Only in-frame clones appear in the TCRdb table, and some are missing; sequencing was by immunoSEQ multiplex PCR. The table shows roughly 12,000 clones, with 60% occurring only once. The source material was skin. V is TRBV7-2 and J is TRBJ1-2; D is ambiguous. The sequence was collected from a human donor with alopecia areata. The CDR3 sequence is CASSLSDGYGYTF. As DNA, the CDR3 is TGTGCCAGCAGCTTATCCGACGGCTATGGCTACACCTTC.